This T cell receptor (beta chain) was identified in a study of blood T cell repertoires in COVID-19 (TCRdb year 2020). Context from the whole study: Samples from collaborators originated in the United States, Italy and Spain and spanned both the acute and convalescent phases of COVID-19. The prospective study material was composed of cDNA or gDNA derived from T cells, B-cell-depleted T cells, or PBMCs. Deeply sampled blood TCRbeta repertoires from subjects exposed to, actively infected with, or recovered from COVID-19 were included in the dataset. The repertoires were released in a freely available public database intended as a resource for research on the immune response to SARS-CoV-2. Samples were obtained from the ongoing ImmuneRACE study (first 160 participants) and from 950 to 1,500 subjects provided by 6 global collaborators. Sample metadata almost always included a de-identified subject ID, COVID-19 status, age in years and sex. Where HLA class I and class II types were available, the types were taken from metadata supplied by the sample provider, not from assay-based typing.

In the case of this clone: This clone's antigen is unknown. Base qualities are missing; no much larger clone stands one base away.

Collaborating institutions collected whole blood in K2EDTA tubes following their own protocols. For TCRbeta analysis, collaborators shipped samples as frozen whole blood, isolated PBMCs, or DNA extracted from either of those sample types. The CDR3, cysteine through phenylalanine, is 17 amino acids long. Of the read, only the CDR3 DNA is kept; its 51 bases are in frame from base 1. V trim: 0 bases; J trim: 0 bases; unmatched bases: 5. Sequences MNHNS (CDR1) and SASEGT (CDR2) are obtained from the germline V gene. Study-level results and caveats: The quantity of clinical and demographic metadata differed by source and by participant and was supplied without curation.

TCRbeta CDR3 regions were amplified from genomic DNA using the immunoSEQ Assay, a bias-controlled multiplex PCR. The study's processing was this. The number of nucleated cells in each sample was estimated by amplification of reference gene primers within the assay. To quantify the absolute abundance of each unique TCRbeta CDR3 rearrangement, sequence reads were collapsed and filtered. For each sample, productive Simpson clonality was calculated as the square root of Simpson's diversity index over productive rearrangements. TCRdb carries this immuneACCESS record with in-frame sequences only. Its versions omit some clonotypes, under half of them owing to an unresolved V gene in the studies checked, with the rest unexplained. V and J calls and clone size are those listed in that table; D and trimming were worked out from the DNA. The sample table holds 130,000 to 150,000 clones, of which 75% to 85% were seen once. The leading ten clones occupy roughly 8% of the sample.

The V gene is TRBV6-1 and the J gene is TRBJ2-4; TRBD2 aligns with 7 central bases. The receptor's source is a human donor with acute or convalescent COVID-19. The donor label of this sample is uncertain. The sample comprised peripheral blood. The CDR3 protein sequence reads: CASSEAMGRGAKNIQYF. The nucleotides read TGTGCCAGCAGTGAAGCGATGGGGAGGGGAGCCAAAAACATTCAGTACTTC.